Shown below are 19 T cell receptor beta chains from a single sample sequenced in a study of blood T cell repertoires in COVID-19. Generated by immunoSEQ multiplex PCR, the TCRdb table keeps only in-frame clones and is missing some. The table lists approximately 390,000 clones, around 87% of them singletons. The material sequenced was peripheral blood. These receptors all stem from a woman aged 60-70 years with COVID-19, enrolled during active disease.

The chain employs TRBV9 and TRBJ2-1, with D perhaps TRBD2 (6 bases). The V gene lost 3 bases and the J gene lost 0 bases, with 10 bases spanning the gap. The CDR3 is 15 amino acids. Germline loops: CDR1 SGDLS, CDR2 YYNGEE. CDR3 DNA sequence: TGTGCCAGCAGCGCTAGCGACAACTCCTACAATGAGCAGTTCTTC. Translated: CASSASDNSYNEQFF. The complete variable domain, with remaining parts taken from reference TRBV9 and TRBJ2-1, reads DSGVTQTPKHLITATGQRVTLRCSPRSGDLSVYWYQQSLDQGLQFLIQYYNGEERAKGNILERFSAQQFPDLHSELNLSSLELGDSALYFCASSASDNSYNEQFFGPGTRLTVL.

The J gene is TRBJ2-5, the V gene TRBV7-3, with 13 positions matching TRBD2. The length of the CDR3 is 15 residues. Germline assignment: CDR1 SGHTA and CDR2 FQGTGA. V lost 5 bases to trimming and J lost 5 bases; unmatched junction nucleotides: 5. The CDR3 region has the DNA TGTGCCAGCAGCACACTAGCGGGGGGGCGCGAGACCCAGTACTTC. Translated: CASSTLAGGRETQYF. The full variable domain, its missing parts supplied by reference TRBV7-3 and TRBJ2-5, is GAGVSQTPSNKVTEKGKYVELRCDPISGHTALYWYRQSLGQGPEFLIYFQGTGAADDSGLPNDRFFAVRPEGSVSTLKIQRTERGDSAVYLCASSTLAGGRETQYFGPGTRLLVL.

This clone was recorded only once. The J gene is TRBJ1-2, the V gene TRBV19; 7 bases align to TRBD1. CDR1 is LNHDA, CDR2 SQIVND, per germline (reference sequence). The V and J ends lost 2 bases and 2 bases, in that order; junction bases with no gene match: 2. The CDR3 loop spans 14 amino acids. CDR3 region: CASSITRGNYGYTF. The DNA for the CDR3 is TGTGCCAGTAGTATAACCAGGGGGAACTATGGCTACACCTTC.

The rearrangement uses TRBV5-6 and TRBJ2-5; 7 bases are a match to TRBD1. V shed 3 bases and J 5 bases; nucleotides not matched to a gene: 13. The CDR3 runs 16 residues. CDR1 is SGHDT, CDR2 YYEEEE, per germline. This CDR3 is CASSYYGTAERETQYF. DNA of the CDR3: TGTGCCAGCAGCTATTATGGGACAGCCGAGAGGGAGACCCAGTACTTC.

The chain employs TRBV27 and TRBJ2-5; the D gene is possibly TRBD1 (7 bases). V lost 1 base and J 4 bases, leaving 13 bases between the germline ends. The CDR3 sequence is 15 residues long. From germline, CDR1 is MNHEY and CDR2 SMNVEV (reference sequence). The CDR3 loop reads CASSLYQGGRETQYF. CDR3 bases: TGTGCCAGCAGTTTATACCAGGGGGGAAGAGAGACCCAGTACTTC.

In DNA form, the CDR3 reads TGTGCCAGCAGCTTAAGGGCTAGCGGGGGACTCACCTACGAGCAGTACTTC. Its protein is CASSLRASGGLTYEQYF. The chain couples TRBV7-3 to TRBJ2-7, with 10 nucleotides matching TRBD2. Trimming at V came to 1 base and at J to 2 bases, leaving 8 bases not matched to a gene. From germline, CDR1 is SGHTA and CDR2 FQGTGA. The CDR3 is made up of 17 amino acids.

The chain has TRBV13 and TRBJ1-3; D is perhaps TRBD1 (5 bases). Germline loops: CDR1 PRHDT, CDR2 FYEKMQ (reference sequence). V lost 1 base, J lost 1 base, and 5 bases lay in between. CDR3 length: 14 residues. The CDR3 nucleotides are TGTGCCAGCAGCTTAGCAGGGTCTGGAAACACCATATATTTT. This translates into CASSLAGSGNTIYF.

This clone was observed once. This sequence joins TRBV15 and TRBJ2-1, with TRBD1 as a possible D gene (6 bases). Trimming shortened V by 4 bases and J by 3 bases, and 13 bases separated the two germline ends. Germline loops: CDR1 LNHNV, CDR2 YYDKDF (reference sequence). The CDR3 length is 15 residues. The CDR3 DNA reads as TGTGCCACCAGCAAGGCAGGGGATTTCTACAATGAGCAGTTCTTC. It translates to CATSKAGDFYNEQFF.

J is TRBJ1-5 and V is TRBV2; D not resolved. Germline V gene data show CDR1 as SNHLY and CDR2 as FYNNEI. CDR3 size: 14 residues. Trimming stripped 5 bases from V and 0 bases from J, with 8 bases between. The CDR3 DNA follows: TGTGCCAGCAGTTGGAGTTATAGCAATCAGCCCCAGCATTTT. As protein: CASSWSYSNQPQHF.

V usage is TRBV4-1 and J usage is TRBJ1-3; 9 bases agree with TRBD1. Per germline, CDR1 MGHRA and CDR2 YSYEKL. The J segment lost 2 bases and the V segment lost 5 bases, leaving 4 bases of the junction unmatched. CDR3 length: 15 amino acids. As DNA, the CDR3 is TGCGCCAGCAGCTTGGACAGGGGCACTGGAAACACCATATATTTT. Residues: CASSLDRGTGNTIYF.

This chain uses TRBV3-1 (or the pseudogene TRBV3-2) with TRBJ2-7, with 12 bases matching TRBD2. The CDR3 is made up of 17 amino acids. CDR1 is LGHDT, CDR2 YNNKEL, per germline (reference sequence). With 7 bases clipped from V and 6 bases from J, the junction kept 16 bases outside the gene matches. DNA for the CDR3: TGTGCCAGCACCCCGTGGGTACCGGGACTAGCGGGCACCGAGCAGTACTTC. The encoded protein is CASTPWVPGLAGTEQYF.

V is TRBV7-2 and J is TRBJ2-1; 7 bases are a match to TRBD1. Germline V gene sequence: CDR1 SGHTA, CDR2 FQGNSA. V shed 1 base and J 7 bases; nucleotides not matched to a gene: 4. The CDR3 consists of 14 residues. The CDR3 coding sequence is TGTGCCAGCAGCTTAGACAGGGGCTGGAATGAGCAGTTCTTC. It yields the protein CASSLDRGWNEQFF.

V usage is TRBV7-2 and J usage is TRBJ1-1, with a tentative D call TRBD1 (5 bases). The CDR3 is 15 amino acids. CDR1 is SGHTA and CDR2 is FQGNSA in the germline V gene. V was trimmed by 1 base and J by 1 base, leaving 10 bases between them. Here the CDR3 reads CASSLGGLRNTEAFF. The CDR3 DNA reads TGTGCCAGCAGCTTAGGGGGACTGAGGAACACTGAAGCTTTCTTT.

V and J are TRBV18 and TRBJ1-1; 7 bases are shared with TRBD1. Germline-derived CDR1 and CDR2 are KGHSH and LQKENI. After removal of 1 base from V and 0 bases from J, the junction contained 2 bases not matched to a gene. This CDR3 contains 15 residues. CDR3 coding DNA: TGTGCCAGCTCACCACGGGGACAGATGAACACTGAAGCTTTCTTT. As protein: CASSPRGQMNTEAFF.

The chain has TRBV7-3 and TRBJ2-3, with D tentatively TRBD2 (6 bases). Germline lookup yields CDR1 SGHTA and CDR2 FQGTGA. CDR3 size: 15 residues. V lost 6 bases and J 2 bases, leaving 15 bases between the germline ends. CDR3 nucleotide sequence: TGTGCCAGCAGAAGTTCGGGACTGATCACAGATACGCAGTATTTT. Amino acids: CASRSSGLITDTQYF.

This chain uses TRBV7-9 with TRBJ2-3; the match to TRBD2 covers 8 bases. The CDR3 is 17 residues long. The germline V gene encodes CDR1 SEHNR and CDR2 FQNEAQ (reference sequence). The ends lost 2 bases at V and 1 base at J; junction bases unmatched: 8. The CDR3 protein is CASSLLRGGFRTDTQYF. The CDR3 DNA reads TGTGCCAGCAGCTTACTCCGGGGGGGGTTCCGCACAGATACGCAGTATTTT.

The rearrangement uses TRBV10-3 and TRBJ2-7; 7 bases agree with TRBD1. V was pared by 2 bases and J by 7 bases, with 14 bases of the junction left unmatched. This CDR3 spans 16 amino acids. Germline CDR1 is ENHRY and CDR2 is SYGVKD. This chain's CDR3 is CAISESALDRRREQYF. The CDR3 region has the DNA TGTGCCATCAGTGAGAGTGCTCTGGACAGGCGCCGGGAGCAGTACTTC.

This rearrangement joins TRBV7-9 to TRBJ2-3; 8 nucleotides align to TRBD1. J gave up 6 bases and V 5 bases, and 10 bases lay outside the gene matches. The CDR3 spans 15 residues. From germline, CDR1 is SEHNR and CDR2 FQNEAQ (reference sequence). CDR3 sequence reads: CASSPLDRGADTQYF. The CDR3, as DNA: TGTGCCAGCAGCCCCCTTGACAGGGGAGCCGATACGCAGTATTTT.

The V call is TRBV28, the J call TRBJ1-6; D not certain. V was shortened by 2 bases and J by 10 bases, with 12 bases between the two germline ends. The length of the CDR3 is 14 residues. The germline V gene has CDR1 MDHEN and CDR2 SYDVKM. The DNA of the CDR3 is TGTGCCAGCAGTTTAAGCACCTCGGAGTCACCCCTCCACTTT. Translating gives CASSLSTSESPLHF. The complete variable domain, with remaining parts taken from reference TRBV28 and TRBJ1-6, reads DVKVTQSSRYLVKRTGEKVFLECVQDMDHENMFWYRQDPGLGLRLIYFSYDVKMKEKGDIPEGYSVSREKKERFSLILESASTNQTSMYLCASSLSTSESPLHFGNGTRLTVT.